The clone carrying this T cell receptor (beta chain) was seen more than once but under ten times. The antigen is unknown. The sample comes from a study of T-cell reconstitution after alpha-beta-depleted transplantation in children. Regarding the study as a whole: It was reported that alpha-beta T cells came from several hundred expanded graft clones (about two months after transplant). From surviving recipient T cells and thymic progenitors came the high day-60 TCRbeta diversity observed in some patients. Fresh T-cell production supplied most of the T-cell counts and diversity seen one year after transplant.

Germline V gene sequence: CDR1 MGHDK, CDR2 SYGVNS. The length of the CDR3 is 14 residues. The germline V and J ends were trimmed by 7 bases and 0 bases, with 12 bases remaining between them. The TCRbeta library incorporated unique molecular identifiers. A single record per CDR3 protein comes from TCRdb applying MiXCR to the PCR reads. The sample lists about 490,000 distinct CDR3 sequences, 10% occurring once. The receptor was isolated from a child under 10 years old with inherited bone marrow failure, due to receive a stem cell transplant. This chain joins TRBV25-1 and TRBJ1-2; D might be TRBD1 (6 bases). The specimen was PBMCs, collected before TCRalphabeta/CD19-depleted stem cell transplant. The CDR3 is CASKETGPNYGYTF. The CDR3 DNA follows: TGTGCCAGCAAGGAGACAGGCCCTAACTATGGCTACACCTTC.